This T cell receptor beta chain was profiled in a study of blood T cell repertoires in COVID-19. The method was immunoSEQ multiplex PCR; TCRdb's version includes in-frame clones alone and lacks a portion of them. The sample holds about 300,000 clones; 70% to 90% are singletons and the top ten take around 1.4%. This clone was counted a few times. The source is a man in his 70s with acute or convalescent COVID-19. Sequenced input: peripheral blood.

The CDR3 loop is CASSSRFSAGLYQETQYF. CDR3 DNA sequence: TGTGCCAGCAGTTCCCGTTTCTCTGCGGGATTGTACCAAGAGACCCAGTACTTC. The V call is TRBV27, the J call TRBJ2-5, with a weak D call TRBD2 (6 bases). Germline V gene lookup returns CDR1 MNHEY and CDR2 SMNVEV (reference sequence). The CDR3 consists of 18 residues. Trimming shortened V by 4 bases and J by 0 bases, and 21 bases separated the two germline ends.